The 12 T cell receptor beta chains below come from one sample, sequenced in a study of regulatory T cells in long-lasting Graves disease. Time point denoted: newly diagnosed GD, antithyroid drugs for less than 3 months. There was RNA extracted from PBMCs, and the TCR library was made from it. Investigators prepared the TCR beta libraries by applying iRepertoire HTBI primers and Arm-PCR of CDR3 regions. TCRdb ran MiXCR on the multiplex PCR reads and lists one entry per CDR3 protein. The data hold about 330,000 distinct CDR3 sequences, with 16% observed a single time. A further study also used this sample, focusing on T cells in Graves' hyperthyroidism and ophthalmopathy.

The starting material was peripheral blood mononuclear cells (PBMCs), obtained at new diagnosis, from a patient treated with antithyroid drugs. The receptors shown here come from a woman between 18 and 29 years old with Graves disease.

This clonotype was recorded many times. CDR3 sequence (DNA): TGTGCCAGCTCACCTGGGGCCAATCAGCCCCAGCATTTT. Translation: CASSPGANQPQHF. The chain has TRBV18 and TRBJ1-5; D is perhaps TRBD1 (5 bases). This CDR3 is built from 13 residues. Germline V gene lookup returns CDR1 KGHSH and CDR2 LQKENI. V was cut by 3 bases and J by 3 bases, with 6 bases left in between.

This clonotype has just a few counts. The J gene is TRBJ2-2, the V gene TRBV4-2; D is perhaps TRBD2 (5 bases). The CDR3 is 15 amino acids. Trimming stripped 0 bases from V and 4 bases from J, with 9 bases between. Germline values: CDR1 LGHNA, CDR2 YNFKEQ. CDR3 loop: CASSQEIRGTGELFF. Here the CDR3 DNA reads TGTGCCAGCAGCCAAGAGATACGGGGCACCGGGGAGCTGTTTTTT.

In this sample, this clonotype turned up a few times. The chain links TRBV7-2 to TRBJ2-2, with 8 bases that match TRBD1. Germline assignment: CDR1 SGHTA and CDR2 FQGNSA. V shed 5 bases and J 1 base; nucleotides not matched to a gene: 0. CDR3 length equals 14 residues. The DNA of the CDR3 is TGTGCCAGCAGCGGGACAGGGAACACCGGGGAGCTGTTTTTT. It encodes CASSGTGNTGELFF. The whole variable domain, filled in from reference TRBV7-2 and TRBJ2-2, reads GAGVSQSPSNKVTEKGKDVELRCDPISGHTALYWYRQSLGQGLEFLIYFQGNSAPDKSGLPSDRFSAERTGGSVSTLTIQRTQQEDSAVYLCASSGTGNTGELFFGEGSRLTVL.

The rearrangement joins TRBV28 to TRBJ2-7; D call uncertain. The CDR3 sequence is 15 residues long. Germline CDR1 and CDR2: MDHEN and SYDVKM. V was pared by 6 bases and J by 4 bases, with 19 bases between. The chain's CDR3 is CASRALGPHPYEQYF. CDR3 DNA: TGTGCCAGCAGGGCCCTAGGGCCTCACCCATACGAGCAGTACTTC.

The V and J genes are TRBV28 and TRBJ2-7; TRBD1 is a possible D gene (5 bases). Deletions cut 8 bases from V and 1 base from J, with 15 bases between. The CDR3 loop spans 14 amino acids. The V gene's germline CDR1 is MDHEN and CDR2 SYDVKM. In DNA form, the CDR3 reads TGTGCCAGCCTTACCACAGGAGAATCCTACGAGCAGTACTTC. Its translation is CASLTTGESYEQYF. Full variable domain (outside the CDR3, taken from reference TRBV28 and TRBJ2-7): DVKVTQSSRYLVKRTGEKVFLECVQDMDHENMFWYRQDPGLGLRLIYFSYDVKMKEKGDIPEGYSVSREKKERFSLILESASTNQTSMYLCASLTTGESYEQYFGPGTRLTVT.

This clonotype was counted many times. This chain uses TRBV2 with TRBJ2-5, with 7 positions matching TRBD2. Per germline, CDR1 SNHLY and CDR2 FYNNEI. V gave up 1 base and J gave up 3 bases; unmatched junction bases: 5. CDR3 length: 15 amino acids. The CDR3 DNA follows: TGTGCCAGCAGTGAAGAGGCTAGCGGTAAAGAGACCCAGTACTTC. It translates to CASSEEASGKETQYF.

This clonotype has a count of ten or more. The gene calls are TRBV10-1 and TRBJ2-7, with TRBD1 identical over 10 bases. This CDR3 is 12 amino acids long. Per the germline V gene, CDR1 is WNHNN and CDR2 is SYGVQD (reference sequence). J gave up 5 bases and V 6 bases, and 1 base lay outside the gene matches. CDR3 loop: CASRGQGNEQYF. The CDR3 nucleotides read TGCGCCAGCAGGGGACAGGGGAACGAGCAGTACTTC.

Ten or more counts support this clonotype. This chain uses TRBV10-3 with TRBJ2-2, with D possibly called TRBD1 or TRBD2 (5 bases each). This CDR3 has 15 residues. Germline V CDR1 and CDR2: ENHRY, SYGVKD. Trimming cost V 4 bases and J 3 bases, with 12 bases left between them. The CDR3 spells CAISAGTVYTGELFF. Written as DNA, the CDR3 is TGTGCCATCAGTGCCGGGACCGTTTACACCGGGGAGCTGTTTTTT.

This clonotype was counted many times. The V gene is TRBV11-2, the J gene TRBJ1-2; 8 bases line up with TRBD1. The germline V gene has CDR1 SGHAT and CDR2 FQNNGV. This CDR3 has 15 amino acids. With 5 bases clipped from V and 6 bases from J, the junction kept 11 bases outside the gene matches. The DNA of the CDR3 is TGTGCCAGCAGCGTCCGACAGGGGCCTTTCCATGGCTACACCTTC. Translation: CASSVRQGPFHGYTF. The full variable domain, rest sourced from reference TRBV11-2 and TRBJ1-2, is EAGVAQSPRYKIIEKRQSVAFWCNPISGHATLYWYQQILGQGPKLLIQFQNNGVVDDSQLPKDRFSAERLKGVDSTLKIQPAKLEDSAVYLCASSVRQGPFHGYTFGSGTRLTVV.

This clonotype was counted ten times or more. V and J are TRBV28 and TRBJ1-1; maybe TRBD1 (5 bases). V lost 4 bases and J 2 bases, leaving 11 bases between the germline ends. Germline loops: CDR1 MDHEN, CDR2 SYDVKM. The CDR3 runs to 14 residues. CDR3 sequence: CASSSRDGNTEAFF. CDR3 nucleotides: TGTGCCAGCAGTTCCCGGGACGGAAACACTGAAGCTTTCTTT.

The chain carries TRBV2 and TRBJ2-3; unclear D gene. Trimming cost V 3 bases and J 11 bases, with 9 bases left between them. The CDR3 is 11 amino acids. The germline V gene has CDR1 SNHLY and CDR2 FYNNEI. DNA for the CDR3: TGTGCCAGCAGTGAGTCTGGTGGGCAGTATTTT. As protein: CASSESGGQYF. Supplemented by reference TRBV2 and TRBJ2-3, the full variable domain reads EPEVTQTPSHQVTQMGQEVILRCVPISNHLYFYWYRQILGQKVEFLVSFYNNEISEKSEIFDDQFSVERPDGSNFTLKIRSTKLEDSAMYFCASSESGGQYFGPGTRLTVL.

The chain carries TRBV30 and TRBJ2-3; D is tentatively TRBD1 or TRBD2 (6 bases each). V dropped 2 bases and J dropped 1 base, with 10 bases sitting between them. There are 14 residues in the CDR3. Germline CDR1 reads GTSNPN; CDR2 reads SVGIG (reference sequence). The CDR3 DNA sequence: TGTGCCTGGAGTCGGGGGCTCGGCACAGATACGCAGTATTTT. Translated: CAWSRGLGTDTQYF.